The clone carrying this T cell receptor beta chain was found a few times. The data originate from a study of neurological immune-mediated disorders. Trimming at V came to 0 bases and at J to 5 bases, leaving 3 bases not matched to a gene. Germline loops: CDR1 MGHRA, CDR2 YSYEKL. The CDR3 runs to 15 residues. The cDNA came from 5'RACE with 10-nucleotide random UMIs. TCRdb analysed the 5' RACE reads with MiXCR anew, one entry per CDR3 protein. This sample has approximately 59,000 distinct CDR3 sequences; roughly 5% occur once, and the top ten carry around 6%. This TCR was recovered from a human donor with multiple sclerosis. The donor label of this sample is uncertain. The sequenced sample was PBMCs. The chain has TRBV4-1 and TRBJ2-2; 7 bases line up with TRBD2. CDR3 amino acids: CASSQEAGGTGELFF. The CDR3 coding sequence is TGCGCCAGCAGCCAAGAAGCCGGGGGGACCGGGGAGCTGTTTTTT.